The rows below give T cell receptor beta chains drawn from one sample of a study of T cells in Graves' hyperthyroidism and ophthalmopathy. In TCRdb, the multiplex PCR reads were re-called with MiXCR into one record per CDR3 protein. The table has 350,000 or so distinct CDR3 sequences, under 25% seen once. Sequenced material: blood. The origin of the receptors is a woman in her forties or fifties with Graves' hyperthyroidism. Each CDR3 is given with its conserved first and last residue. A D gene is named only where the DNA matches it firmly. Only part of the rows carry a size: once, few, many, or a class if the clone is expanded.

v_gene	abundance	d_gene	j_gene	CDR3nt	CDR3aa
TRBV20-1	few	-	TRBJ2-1	TGCAGTGCTAGAGACCCCGGAAGGGATGGACAGTTCTTC	CSARDPGRDGQFF
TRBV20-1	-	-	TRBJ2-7	TGCAGTGCTAGAGCCAGGGGGGGTTCGGGAGTCGGCTCCTACGAGCAGTACTTC	CSARARGGSGVGSYEQYF
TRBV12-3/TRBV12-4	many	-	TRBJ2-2	TGTGCCAGCAGTCCTTCAGCCTGGGCCGGGGAGCTGTTTTTT	CASSPSAWAGELFF
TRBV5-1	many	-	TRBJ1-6	TGCGCCAGCAGCTTGGGGACTCCCCGGGCATCACCCCTCCACTTT	CASSLGTPRASPLHF
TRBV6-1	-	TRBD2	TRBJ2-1	TGTGCCAGCAGTCAGGCCGGGACTAGCAAACAGAATGAGCAGTTCTTC	CASSQAGTSKQNEQFF
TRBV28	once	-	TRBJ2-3	TGTGCCAGCAGGCCCCGGGGGCGGTACACAGATACGCAGTATTTT	CASRPRGRYTDTQYF
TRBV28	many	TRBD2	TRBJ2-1	TGTGCCAGCAGTTTCTGGCGGGGGGGCAGCTCCTACAATGAGCAGTTCTTC	CASSFWRGGSSYNEQFF
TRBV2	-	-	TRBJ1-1	TGTGCCAGCAGGGGTTTAAGGACGAAGAACACTGAAGCTTTCTTT	CASRGLRTKNTEAFF
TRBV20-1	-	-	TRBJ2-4	TGCAGTGCTAGAGGGCACTCCAAAAACATTCAGTACTTC	CSARGHSKNIQYF
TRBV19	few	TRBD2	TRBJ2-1	TGTGCCAGTAGTATAGAGCAAGCGGGGGGACTCAATGAGCAGTTCTTC	CASSIEQAGGLNEQFF
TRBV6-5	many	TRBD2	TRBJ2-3	TGTGCCAGCAGCTTACTAGCGGGAGCTGGAGATACGCAGTATTTT	CASSLLAGAGDTQYF
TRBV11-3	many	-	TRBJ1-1	TGTGCCAGCAGCTTAGATGGGGGGCCCACTGAAGCTTTCTTT	CASSLDGGPTEAFF
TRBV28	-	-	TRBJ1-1	TGTGCCAGCAGTTTAGCAGGACTCGGCCTAAACACTGAAGCTTTCTTT	CASSLAGLGLNTEAFF
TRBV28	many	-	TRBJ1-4	TGTGCCAGCATCCCAGTCGGGGCAACTAATGAAAAACTGTTTTTT	CASIPVGATNEKLFF
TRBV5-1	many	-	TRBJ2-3	TGCGCCAGCAGCTTGTATGGGGGGACCACAGATACGCAGTATTTT	CASSLYGGTTDTQYF
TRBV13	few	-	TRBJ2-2	TGTGCCAGCAGCTCCGGGTTGTACGGGGGCGGTACCGGGGAGCTGTTTTTT	CASSSGLYGGGTGELFF
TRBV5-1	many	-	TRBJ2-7	TGCGCCAGCAGCTTCGGAGGGGGTGAAAGGGGCGAGCAGTACTTC	CASSFGGGERGEQYF
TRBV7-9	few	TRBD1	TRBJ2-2	TGTGCCAGCAGCCGATCGACAGGGGGCGAGGAGCTGTTTTTT	CASSRSTGGEELFF
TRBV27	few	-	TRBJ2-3	TGTGCCAGCAGTCACGGGATGCCAGATACGCAGTATTTT	CASSHGMPDTQYF
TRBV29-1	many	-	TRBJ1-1	TGCAGCGTTAGGACGTCTATGAACACTGAAGCTTTCTTT	CSVRTSMNTEAFF
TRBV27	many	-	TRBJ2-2	TGTGCCAGCAGTTTTTTAGGACGGGAGAACACCGGGGAGCTGTTTTTT	CASSFLGRENTGELFF
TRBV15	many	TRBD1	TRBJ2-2	TGTGCCACCAGCCAACGGGACAGGGGGAACACCGGGGAGCTGTTTTTT	CATSQRDRGNTGELFF
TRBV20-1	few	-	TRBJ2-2	TGCAGTGCTAAACGCCCGGGCAGGGGAAACACCGGGGAGCTGTTTTTT	CSAKRPGRGNTGELFF
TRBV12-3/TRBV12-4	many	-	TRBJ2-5	TGTGCCAGCAGCCCGGGACACCAAGGGGGAGAGACCCAGTACTTC	CASSPGHQGGETQYF
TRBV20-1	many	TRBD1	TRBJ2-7	TGCAGTGCTAGGTCCCGGGACAGGGCGCTCTACGAGCAGTACTTC	CSARSRDRALYEQYF
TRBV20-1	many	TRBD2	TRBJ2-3	TGCAGTGCAAGACTAGCGGGAGTCGTAAGCACAGATACGCAGTATTTT	CSARLAGVVSTDTQYF
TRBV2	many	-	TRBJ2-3	TGTGCCAGCAGTCAAACAGGGAGAAGCACAGATACGCAGTATTTT	CASSQTGRSTDTQYF
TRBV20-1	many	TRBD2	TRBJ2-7	TGCAGTGCTAGTGGGGCGGGGGGTTGGGAGCAGTACTTC	CSASGAGGWEQYF
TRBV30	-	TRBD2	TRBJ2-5	TGTGCCTGGCAACCCCTAGCGGGATTCCAAGAGACCCAGTACTTC	CAWQPLAGFQETQYF
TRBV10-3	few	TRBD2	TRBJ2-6	TGTGCCATCAGGGGGACTAGCGGTATCTCTGGGGCCAACGTCCTGACTTTC	CAIRGTSGISGANVLTF
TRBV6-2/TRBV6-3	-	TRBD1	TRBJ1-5	TGTGCCAGCAGCTACAGGGGGGGCAATCAGCCCCAGCATTTT	CASSYRGGNQPQHF
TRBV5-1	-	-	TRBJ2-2	TGCGCCAGCAGCTCCCCCCCGGGCAGGGAGCTGTTTTTT	CASSSPPGRELFF
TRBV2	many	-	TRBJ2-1	TGTGCCAGTGGGGAGGCTGAGCAGTTCTTC	CASGEAEQFF
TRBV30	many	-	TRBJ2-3	TGTGCCCAGAGAGGGAGGTTCACAGATACGCAGTATTTT	CAQRGRFTDTQYF
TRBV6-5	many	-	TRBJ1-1	TGTGCCAGCAGTTACAACGTTGGGAACACTGAAGCTTTCTTT	CASSYNVGNTEAFF
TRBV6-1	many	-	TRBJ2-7	TGTGCCAGCAGTCAACCTGGGGGGTTGGCCTACGAGCAGTACTTC	CASSQPGGLAYEQYF
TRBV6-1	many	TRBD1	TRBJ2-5	TGTGCCAGCAGAAAGGGACAGGGAGAGACCCAGTACTTC	CASRKGQGETQYF
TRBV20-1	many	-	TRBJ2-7	TGCAGTGCTAGTTCAGGCAGCGTCTCCTACGAGCAGTACTTC	CSASSGSVSYEQYF
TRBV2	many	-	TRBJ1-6	TGTGCCAGCAGTGTTATCCTGCCCGGACCAAATTCACCCCTCCACTTT	CASSVILPGPNSPLHF
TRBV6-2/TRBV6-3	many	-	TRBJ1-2	TGTGCCAGCAGTTACTCTGGAAACTCGGTCTACACCTTC	CASSYSGNSVYTF
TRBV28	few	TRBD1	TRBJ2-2	TGTGCCAGCAGAACAGGGGGAGGTGGGGAGCTGTTTTTT	CASRTGGGGELFF
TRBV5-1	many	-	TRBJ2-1	TGCGCCAGCAGCTTGGAAGTGTATGAGCAGTTCTTC	CASSLEVYEQFF
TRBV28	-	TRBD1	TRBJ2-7	TGTGCCAGCAACCTGGACAGGATCACCTACGAGCAGTACTTC	CASNLDRITYEQYF
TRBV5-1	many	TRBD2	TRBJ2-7	TGCGCCAGCAGCTGGGGCCTAGCGGGGGCCGGTAATGACGAGCAGTACTTC	CASSWGLAGAGNDEQYF
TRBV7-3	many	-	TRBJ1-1	TGTGCCAGCAGTCTAACCCAGAACACTGAAGCTTTCTTT	CASSLTQNTEAFF
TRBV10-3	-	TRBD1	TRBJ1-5	TGTGCCATCAGTGAGGAGGCACAGGGGGCTCAGCCCCAGCATTTT	CAISEEAQGAQPQHF
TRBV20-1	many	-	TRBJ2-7	TGCAGTGCTAAAGGACAGCTTGAGCAGTACTTC	CSAKGQLEQYF
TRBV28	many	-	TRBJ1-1	TGTGCCAGCAGTCCGGGACGCGGAGCTTTCTTT	CASSPGRGAFF
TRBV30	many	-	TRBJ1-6	TGTGCCTGGAACAGGAATTCACCCCTCCACTTT	CAWNRNSPLHF
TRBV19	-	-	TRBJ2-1	TGTGCCAGTAAAAGGTTCGCAAAGGGTACCTACAATGAGCAGTTCTTC	CASKRFAKGTYNEQFF